The T cell receptor (beta chain) under discussion was sequenced for a study of blood T cells in healthy people across ages. With respect to this clonotype: Its antigen is currently unknown.

In germline, CDR1 is SGHVS, CDR2 FQNEAQ. The CDR3 has 15 residues. J lost 4 bases, V lost 6 bases, and 11 bases had no gene match. Study results and caveats: Lack of knowledge of donor CMV status possibly confounded expanded clonotype changes.

Combining a sample-barcoded 5' primer with a J-beta primer mix, a second PCR ran for roughly 7 to 12 cycles. TCRdb processed the 5' RACE reads anew with MiXCR; each CDR3 protein has one entry. Altogether under 1 million distinct CDR3 sequences are present, under 45% being singletons, with the ten largest covering roughly 18%. The chain combines TRBV7-8 with TRBJ2-5; 7 bases match TRBD2. The sequencing input was blood. This TCR derives from a man between 60 and 75 years old in good health. In DNA, the CDR3 is TGTGCCAGCAGGTCGTGGCGGGGGTCCGGAGAGACCCAGTACTTC. This gives the protein CASRSWRGSGETQYF.